A single sample gave rise to the 21 T cell receptor beta chains below, sequenced in a study of blood T cell repertoires in COVID-19. Sequencing used immunoSEQ multiplex PCR; TCRdb keeps in-frame clones, though not all of them. The sample lists tens of thousands of clones, over 75% occurring once. Sequenced sample: peripheral blood. Receptor source: a woman aged 55-70 years with active COVID-19.

This clone was picked up one time. The chain couples TRBV27 to TRBJ2-2; maybe TRBD2 (6 bases). This CDR3 region has 14 residues. V shed 2 bases and J shed 4 bases, with 8 bases lying between them. Per the germline V gene, CDR1 is MNHEY and CDR2 is SMNVEV (reference sequence). In nucleotides, the CDR3 is TGTGCCAGCAGTTTACTCGGGGGCACCGGGGAGCTGTTTTTT. Protein product: CASSLLGGTGELFF.

The chain has TRBV23-1 and TRBJ1-5; D call uncertain. TRBV23-1 is identified as an open reading frame with a role that is uncertain. This CDR3 contains 13 residues. Trimming left V 6 bases short and J 11 bases short, with 17 bases between. The CDR3 nucleotides read TGCGCCAGCAGGATAGGTGACCCTAGGACCCAGCATTTT. This translates into CASRIGDPRTQHF.

V usage is TRBV23-1 and J usage is TRBJ1-2; 11 bases align to TRBD1. Being an ORF, TRBV23-1 has a function that is uncertain. This CDR3 has 15 residues. V gave up 4 bases and J gave up 8 bases; unmatched junction bases: 9. CDR3 nucleotides: TGCGCCAGCAGTCCGCCCGGACAGGGGGCGGGAGGCTACACCTTC. Translating gives CASSPPGQGAGGYTF.

This rearrangement joins TRBV4-1 to TRBJ2-1; no clear D gene. There are 15 residues in the CDR3. The germline gives CDR1 MGHRA, CDR2 YSYEKL. V was clipped by 1 base and J by 0 bases, with 7 bases between them. DNA of the CDR3: TGCGCCAGCAGCCAAGTAACCAGCTCCTACAATGAGCAGTTCTTC. Its translation is CASSQVTSSYNEQFF.

This chain connects TRBV7-8 to TRBJ2-7, with D perhaps TRBD1 (6 bases). Germline CDR1 is SGHVS and CDR2 is FQNEAQ. The CDR3 consists of 16 residues. V shed 1 base and J shed 3 bases, with 16 bases lying between them. CDR3: CASSLDRVIGIYEQYF. The CDR3 DNA reads TGTGCCAGCAGCTTAGACAGGGTAATAGGGATCTACGAGCAGTACTTC.

This rearrangement joins TRBV5-4 to TRBJ1-2; TRBD1 matches 11 bases. Germline trimming cut 6 bases from V and 6 bases from J; bases unmatched to any gene: 13. This CDR3 comprises 16 residues. Germline loops: CDR1 SGHNT, CDR2 YYREEE (reference sequence). The CDR3: CASTNGGTGGINGYTF. The CDR3 DNA sequence: TGTGCCAGCACCAATGGCGGGACAGGGGGGATCAATGGCTACACCTTC.

The V and J genes are TRBV6-5 and TRBJ1-1; 7 positions match TRBD1. The junction had 2 bases not matched to a gene; V was cut back by 6 bases and J by 1 base. Germline CDR1 and CDR2: MNHEY and SVGAGI. This CDR3 is built from 13 residues. The CDR3 protein is CASRTGTNTEAFF. The CDR3 DNA follows: TGTGCCAGCAGGACAGGGACGAACACTGAAGCTTTCTTT.

The genes are TRBV5-4 and TRBJ2-5; possibly TRBD1 for D (6 bases). The CDR3 runs 13 residues. CDR1 is SGHNT, CDR2 YYREEE, per germline (reference sequence). The V end was cut by 9 bases, the J end by 1 base, with 13 bases between. CDR3 loop: CATQGTPQETQYF. In nucleotides, the CDR3 is TGTGCCACCCAGGGGACACCCCAAGAGACCCAGTACTTC.

The genes are TRBV5-6 and TRBJ2-1, with 8 bases aligning to TRBD2. V shed 2 bases and J 3 bases; nucleotides not matched to a gene: 4. Germline V gene lookup returns CDR1 SGHDT and CDR2 YYEEEE. This CDR3 region has 15 residues. The chain's CDR3 is CASSFVLAGYNEQFF. CDR3 coding DNA: TGTGCCAGCAGCTTCGTCCTAGCGGGCTACAATGAGCAGTTCTTC.

V is TRBV2 and J is TRBJ2-2, with D possibly matching TRBD1 (5 bases). CDR3 size: 13 residues. The germline gives CDR1 SNHLY, CDR2 FYNNEI. V was trimmed by 2 bases and J by 13 bases, leaving 14 bases between them. CDR3 amino acids: CASSERGGLRLFF. The CDR3 DNA reads TGTGCCAGCAGTGAAAGGGGTGGTCTGAGGCTGTTTTTT.

The count of this clone is one. V usage is TRBV4-2 and J usage is TRBJ1-2, with D possibly being TRBD1 (5 bases). Per the germline V gene, CDR1 is LGHNA and CDR2 is YNFKEQ. Trimming cost V 1 base and J 0 bases, with 15 bases left between them. The CDR3 spans 17 residues. The CDR3 region has the DNA TGTGCCAGCAGCCAAGGTGGAGGGGCGGGAGCTAACTATGGCTACACCTTC. Protein: CASSQGGGAGANYGYTF.

The CDR3 DNA reads TGTGCCAGCAGCTTAGACAGGAGCTCCTACGAGCAGTACTTC. This translates into CASSLDRSSYEQYF. V and J are TRBV7-9 and TRBJ2-7; tentatively, D is TRBD1 (5 bases). Trimming left V 1 base short and J 0 bases short, with 7 bases between. The CDR3 length is 14 residues. Germline V gives CDR1 SEHNR, CDR2 FQNEAQ (reference sequence).

The V gene is TRBV16, the J gene TRBJ1-5; D is perhaps TRBD1 (6 bases). The V end lost 3 bases, the J end lost 2 bases, and 11 bases lay between the germline ends. The CDR3 sequence is 15 residues long. The germline V gene encodes CDR1 KGHSY and CDR2 FQNENV. This CDR3 is CASSHSGDGNQPQHF. Here the CDR3 DNA reads TGTGCCAGCAGCCACTCAGGGGATGGCAATCAGCCCCAGCATTTT.

The CDR3 protein is CASSPGGASSPLHF. CDR3 sequence (DNA): TGTGCCAGCAGCCCAGGGGGCGCGAGTTCACCCCTCCACTTT. The rearrangement joins TRBV3-1 (or the pseudogene TRBV3-2) to TRBJ1-6; 8 bases align to TRBD1. This CDR3 is built from 14 residues. Germline V gene lookup returns CDR1 LGHDT and CDR2 YNNKEL (reference sequence). Germline trimming cut 4 bases from V and 9 bases from J; bases unmatched to any gene: 5.

The CDR3 DNA reads as TGTGCCAGCAGCCAAGTTGGGACTTCGGGGGGAAACACCATATATTTT. Translation gives CASSQVGTSGGNTIYF. The rearrangement links TRBV3-1 (or the pseudogene TRBV3-2) to TRBJ1-3; a possible D gene is TRBD1 (5 bases). Per the germline V gene, CDR1 is LGHDT and CDR2 is YNNKEL (reference sequence). The CDR3 has 16 residues. V was shortened by 1 base and J by 4 bases, with 14 bases between the two germline ends.

The CDR3 sequence: CASSLSSSTSYEQYF. The CDR3 DNA reads TGTGCCAGCAGCTTAAGTTCGTCTACCTCCTACGAGCAGTACTTC. The chain employs TRBV7-9 and TRBJ2-7; D not resolved. V was cut by 2 bases and J by 0 bases, with 11 bases left in between. CDR1 is SEHNR and CDR2 is FQNEAQ in the germline V gene (reference sequence). The CDR3 length is 15 residues.

The V call is TRBV7-3, the J call TRBJ1-3; 7 nucleotides line up with TRBD1. From germline, CDR1 is SGHTA and CDR2 FQGTGA. Trimming removed 5 bases from V and 5 bases from J; junction bases left unmatched: 6. The CDR3 length is 14 residues. Here the CDR3 DNA reads TGTGCCAGCAGCCAAGACAGGGATCGAAACACCATATATTTT. It encodes CASSQDRDRNTIYF.

The chain is built from TRBV19 and TRBJ1-5; TRBD1 aligns across 8 bases. Germline V gene sequence: CDR1 LNHDA, CDR2 SQIVND (reference sequence). The CDR3 is 15 residues long. J lost 4 bases, V lost 8 bases, and 10 bases had no gene match. DNA of the CDR3: TGTGCCAGTCGTTCCTCTCGGACAGGGAATCAGCCCCAGCATTTT. This translates into CASRSSRTGNQPQHF.

V is TRBV7-8 and J is TRBJ2-7; TRBD1 matches at 8 bases. CDR3 length: 14 residues. The germline V gene has CDR1 SGHVS and CDR2 FQNEAQ. J gave up 0 bases and V 5 bases, and 3 bases lay outside the gene matches. CDR3 sequence reads: CASSRQGSSYEQYF. The CDR3 region has the DNA TGTGCCAGCAGCAGACAGGGGAGCTCCTACGAGCAGTACTTC.

The rearrangement links TRBV5-1 to TRBJ2-7; D is uncertain. Trimming took 1 base from V and 4 from J, leaving 6 bases between them. The CDR3 spans 12 residues. Germline V lookup: CDR1 SGHRS, CDR2 YFSETQ. The CDR3 protein is CASSLSGYEQYF. The CDR3 DNA follows: TGCGCCAGCAGCTTGTCCGGGTACGAGCAGTACTTC.

This clone appeared a single time. V usage is TRBV10-3 and J usage is TRBJ2-5; 9 nucleotides match TRBD1. CDR3 length: 11 amino acids. V lost 10 bases to trimming and J lost 5 bases; unmatched junction nucleotides: 2. Germline CDR1 and CDR2: ENHRY and SYGVKD. Here the CDR3 DNA reads TGTGCCAGCGGACAGGGGGAGACCCAGTACTTC. This gives the protein CASGQGETQYF.